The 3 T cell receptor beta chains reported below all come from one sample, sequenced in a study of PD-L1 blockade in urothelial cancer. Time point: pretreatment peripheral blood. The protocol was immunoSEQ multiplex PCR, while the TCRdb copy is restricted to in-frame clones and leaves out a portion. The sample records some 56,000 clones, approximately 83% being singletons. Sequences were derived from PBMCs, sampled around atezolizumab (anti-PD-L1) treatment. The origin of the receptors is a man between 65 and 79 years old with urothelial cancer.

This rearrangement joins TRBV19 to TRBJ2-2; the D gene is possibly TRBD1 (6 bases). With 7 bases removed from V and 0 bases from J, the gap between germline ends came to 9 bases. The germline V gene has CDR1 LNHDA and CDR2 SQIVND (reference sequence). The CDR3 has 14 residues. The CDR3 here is CASTGQPNTGELFF. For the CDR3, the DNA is TGTGCCAGTACCGGACAGCCGAACACCGGGGAGCTGTTTTTT.

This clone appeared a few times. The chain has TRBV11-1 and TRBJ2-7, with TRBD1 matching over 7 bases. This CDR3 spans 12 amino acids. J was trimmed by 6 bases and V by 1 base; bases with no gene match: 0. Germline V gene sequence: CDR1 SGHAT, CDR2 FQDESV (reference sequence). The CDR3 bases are TGTGCCAGCAGCTTAGGACAGGGCGAGCAGTACTTC. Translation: CASSLGQGEQYF.

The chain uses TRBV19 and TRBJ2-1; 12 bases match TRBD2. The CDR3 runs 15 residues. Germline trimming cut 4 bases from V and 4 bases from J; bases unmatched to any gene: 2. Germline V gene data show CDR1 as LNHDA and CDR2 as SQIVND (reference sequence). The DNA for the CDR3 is TGTGCCAGTAGTACCCTAGCGGGAGGGTACAATGAGCAGTTCTTC. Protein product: CASSTLAGGYNEQFF.